Each of the 21 T cell receptor beta chains below was sequenced from the same sample in a study of shared clonotypes between healthy human individuals. Clones were read by immunoSEQ multiplex PCR, and TCRdb kept only the in-frame ones, dropping some. The sample gives 850,000 to 1,200,000 clones, around 75% of which show up once; 1.5% is in the top ten. Sequencing input: memory CD4+ T cells sorted from blood. As to subset: CD45RA-negative fraction. The receptors shown here come from a man aged 18 to 35 in good health.

V is TRBV7-2 and J is TRBJ2-3; 8 bases match TRBD1. The CDR3 runs 11 residues. Germline V lookup: CDR1 SGHTA, CDR2 FQGNSA. After removal of 5 bases from V and 13 bases from J, the junction contained 5 bases not matched to a gene. CDR3 sequence reads: CASSQGGQEYF. CDR3 bases: TGTGCCAGCAGCCAGGGGGGACAGGAGTATTTT.

The chain is built from TRBV19 and TRBJ1-6; D gene ambiguous. Between the trimmed V and J ends, which lost 7 bases and 0 bases, there was a span of 16 bases. The germline gives CDR1 LNHDA, CDR2 SQIVND (reference sequence). The CDR3 has 17 residues. CDR3 nucleotide sequence: TGTGCCAGTACCCCTGGGCCGTTTAGCTCCTATAATTCACCCCTCCACTTT. It is translated as CASTPGPFSSYNSPLHF.

This clone appeared once. The genes are TRBV7-2 and TRBJ2-1, with TRBD2 matching over 11 bases. Losses at the gene ends were 7 bases for V and 6 bases for J; bases not matched to a gene: 8. Germline V gene sequence: CDR1 SGHTA, CDR2 FQGNSA. The CDR3 length is 15 residues. This CDR3 reads CASTPVLAGGNEQFF. In DNA form, the CDR3 reads TGTGCCAGCACCCCTGTCCTAGCGGGAGGCAATGAGCAGTTCTTC.

This clone appeared a few times. This same CDR3 is encoded by further DNA sequences in the sample. The rearrangement uses TRBV7-2 and TRBJ2-7; D is uncertain. Germline CDR1 SGHTA, CDR2 FQGNSA. Trimming removed 2 bases from V and 2 bases from J, with 4 bases in between. CDR3 size: 12 residues. This chain's CDR3 is CASSLTTYEQYF. In DNA form, the CDR3 reads TGTGCCAGCAGCTTAACGACCTACGAGCAGTACTTC.

As concerns this clone: The sample contains more than one DNA sequence encoding this CDR3. V gene TRBV4-1 combines with J gene TRBJ2-2, with no clear D. Deletions cut 7 bases from V and 1 base from J, with 7 bases between. CDR1 and CDR2 (germline): MGHRA, YSYEKL. This CDR3 is built from 13 residues. The CDR3 here is CASTGLNTGELFF. The CDR3 DNA reads as TGCGCCAGCACCGGATTGAACACCGGGGAGCTGTTTTTT.

Regarding this clone: With a far larger clone one base away, a read error is the likely cause. The sample contains more than one DNA sequence encoding this CDR3. This chain connects TRBV7-2 to TRBJ2-3; D is unclear. Germline V gene sequence: CDR1 SGHTA, CDR2 FQGNSA. CDR3 length equals 12 residues. V was pared by 4 bases and J by 0 bases, with 2 bases between. The CDR3 protein is CASSSSTDTQYF. The CDR3, as DNA: TGTGCCAGCAGCTCTAGCACAGATACGCAGTATTTT.

V gene TRBV28 combines with J gene TRBJ1-6, with TRBD1 as a possible D gene (5 bases). Germline CDR1 is MDHEN and CDR2 is SYDVKM. V dropped 10 bases and J dropped 5 bases, with 15 bases sitting between them. The CDR3 runs to 14 residues. The CDR3 DNA is TGTGCCATTCTGAAGGCAGGGAATAATTCACCCCTCCACTTT. Its protein product is CAILKAGNNSPLHF.

The rearrangement links TRBV4-1 to TRBJ2-5; no definite D call. The J call may be mistaken, given a closer DNA end match to TRBJ2-7. The length of the CDR3 is 12 residues. The germline gives CDR1 MGHRA, CDR2 YSYEKL. The CDR3 reads CASSHSYYEQYF. Written as DNA, the CDR3 is TGCGCCAGCAGCCACTCCTACTACGAGCAGTACTTC.

This clone turned up a few times. The V and J genes are TRBV27 and TRBJ1-1; 9 positions match TRBD1. CDR3 length: 13 residues. V dropped 8 bases and J dropped 1; count of bases not matched to a gene: 2. CDR1 and CDR2 (germline): MNHEY, SMNVEV (reference sequence). This chain's CDR3 is CASGGQGNTEAFF. The CDR3 region has the DNA TGTGCCAGCGGGGGACAGGGGAACACTGAAGCTTTCTTT.

The rearrangement uses TRBV7-8 and TRBJ2-3, with 11 bases identical to TRBD2. J lost 14 bases, V lost 5 bases, and 9 bases had no gene match. This CDR3 is built from 13 residues. Germline V CDR1 and CDR2: SGHVS, FQNEAQ. The CDR3 here is CASSHSVAGGRYF. CDR3 coding DNA: TGTGCCAGCAGCCACTCGGTAGCGGGGGGGCGGTATTTT.

This clone was recorded a few times. The chain employs TRBV10-2 and TRBJ1-5; D gene unclear. The germline V and J ends were trimmed by 2 bases and 7 bases, with 9 bases remaining between them. Per germline, CDR1 WSHSY and CDR2 SAAADI. CDR3 size: 13 residues. In DNA, the CDR3 is TGCGCCAGCAGTGAGGCTAAGAAGCAGCCCCAGCATTTT. It translates to CASSEAKKQPQHF.

This clone was picked up many times. This chain connects TRBV11-2 to TRBJ1-6, with TRBD1 matching 7 bases. The CDR3 sequence is 15 residues long. CDR1 is SGHAT and CDR2 is FQNNGV in the germline V gene. V was clipped by 8 bases and J by 3 bases; unmatched bases: 7. CDR3 in amino acids: CASRLRDSYNSPLHF. In DNA, the CDR3 is TGTGCCAGCCGTCTCCGGGACAGCTATAATTCACCCCTCCACTTT.

This clone was seen a few times. The chain links TRBV9 to TRBJ2-1; no clear D gene. The CDR3 totals 13 residues. Deletions cut 4 bases from V and 9 bases from J, with 14 bases between. In germline, CDR1 is SGDLS, CDR2 YYNGEE. The CDR3 here is CASSPSGVGEQFF. The CDR3 DNA sequence: TGTGCCAGCAGCCCATCAGGAGTTGGTGAGCAGTTCTTC.

This chain links TRBV7-2 with TRBJ2-1, with a tentative D call TRBD1 (5 bases). CDR1 SGHTA and CDR2 FQGNSA come from the germline V gene. The CDR3 totals 17 residues. The germline V and J ends were trimmed by 5 bases and 7 bases, with 24 bases remaining between them. The DNA of the CDR3 is TGTGCCAGCAGCGTATCCCTCTTGGCTGCAGGGCGTAATGAGCAGTTCTTC. As protein: CASSVSLLAAGRNEQFF.

The chain employs TRBV5-1 and TRBJ2-2; 11 nucleotides match TRBD2. CDR1 and CDR2 from the germline V gene are SGHRS and YFSETQ. This CDR3 contains 17 residues. The V and J ends lost 2 bases and 0 bases, in that order; junction bases with no gene match: 3. In DNA, the CDR3 is TGCGCCAGCAGCTTCGTACTAGCGGGGGCGAACACCGGGGAGCTGTTTTTT. It yields the protein CASSFVLAGANTGELFF.

The chain recombines TRBV6-5 with TRBJ1-6; D is uncertain. Germline V gene sequence: CDR1 MNHEY, CDR2 SVGAGI. Between the trimmed V and J ends, which lost 5 bases and 13 bases, there was a span of 9 bases. The CDR3 spans 11 residues. The CDR3 region is CASSESDPLHF. In DNA, the CDR3 is TGTGCCAGCAGTGAAAGTGATCCCCTCCACTTT.

This clone was seen a few times. J is TRBJ2-6 and V is TRBV4-1; 12 nucleotides line up with TRBD1. Looked up from germline, CDR1 is MGHRA and CDR2 is YSYEKL. Trimming took 0 bases from V and 2 from J; bases not matched to a gene: 8. The CDR3 is made up of 20 amino acids. Here the CDR3 reads CASSQDPPGQGAAGANVLTF. The CDR3 DNA sequence: TGCGCCAGCAGCCAAGACCCGCCGGGACAGGGGGCAGCTGGGGCCAACGTCCTGACTTTC.

The rearrangement links TRBV7-8 to TRBJ1-5, with TRBD1 as a possible D gene (5 bases). The germline V and J ends were trimmed by 1 base and 7 bases, with 17 bases remaining between them. Germline values: CDR1 SGHVS, CDR2 FQNEAQ. The CDR3 covers 16 residues. DNA for the CDR3: TGTGCCAGCAGCTTAGGGGGGGGAGGGAACGTCCAGCCCCAGCATTTT. Its translation is CASSLGGGGNVQPQHF. The complete variable domain, with remaining parts taken from reference TRBV7-8 and TRBJ1-5, reads GAGVSQSPRYKVAKRGQDVALRCDPISGHVSLFWYQQALGQGPEFLTYFQNEAQLDKSGLPSDRFFAERPEGSVSTLKIQRTQQEDSAVYLCASSLGGGGNVQPQHFGDGTRLSIL.

The V call is TRBV19, the J call TRBJ2-7, with TRBD1 matching over 8 bases. The CDR3 loop spans 16 amino acids. Per the germline V gene, CDR1 is LNHDA and CDR2 is SQIVND (reference sequence). V was clipped by 6 bases and J by 0 bases; unmatched bases: 10. The CDR3 reads CASSSLGTGNSYEQYF. The DNA of the CDR3 is TGTGCCAGTAGCAGTCTGGGGACAGGCAACTCCTACGAGCAGTACTTC.

A word on this clone: One junction end does not reproduce the germline sequence, and a read error may be involved. The chain employs TRBV6-1 and TRBJ1-1; 11 bases line up with TRBD1. This CDR3 contains 16 residues. Germline values: CDR1 MNHNS, CDR2 SASEGT. CDR3 region: CASSEDRDRGATEAFF. The CDR3 DNA reads as TGTGCCAGCAGCGAAGACCGGGACAGGGGGGCCACTGAAGCTTTCTTT.

This clone is a singleton in its sample. V is TRBV7-9 and J is TRBJ1-2; D might be TRBD1 (5 bases). V lost 5 bases and J 4 bases, leaving 20 bases between the germline ends. This CDR3 contains 16 residues. Germline V gene data show CDR1 as SEHNR and CDR2 as FQNEAQ (reference sequence). DNA for the CDR3: TGTGCCAGCAGCGCGGCTGTCGGGGGGATAGGCTATGGCTACACCTTC. This translates into CASSAAVGGIGYGYTF.